These T cell receptor beta chains were read from a single sample in a study of cytomegalovirus exposure and HLA in healthy donors. TCRdb's table, derived via immunoSEQ multiplex PCR, lists solely in-frame clones and lacks some. The data contain under 120,000 clones, less than 80% of them singletons. The sample was PBMCs. The receptors were sampled from a woman aged 35 to 49 in good health and CMV-seronegative. CDR3s include the opening cysteine and the closing phenylalanine or tryptophan. The order of the fields is J gene, V gene, CDR3 protein.

J gene: TRBJ2-3; V gene: TRBV4-3; CDR3 protein: CASSQDLPSGDRTDTQYF
J gene: TRBJ1-1; V gene: TRBV28; CDR3 protein: CASSLPTGTEAFF
J gene: TRBJ2-2; V gene: TRBV9; CDR3 protein: CASSVVSGGPGGELFF
J gene: TRBJ2-1; V gene: TRBV30; CDR3 protein: CAWSGSPGYNEQFF
J gene: TRBJ2-2; V gene: TRBV2; CDR3 protein: CASTTTTAGARGGELFF
J gene: TRBJ1-3; V gene: TRBV28; CDR3 protein: CASSSVGFSSGNTIYF
J gene: TRBJ1-2; V gene: TRBV30; CDR3 protein: CAWSQQGLGYTF
J gene: TRBJ2-7; V gene: TRBV18; CDR3 protein: CASSPDRDEQYF
J gene: TRBJ2-5; V gene: TRBV10-3; CDR3 protein: CAISETGIQETQYF
J gene: TRBJ2-3; V gene: TRBV6-4; CDR3 protein: CASSDSGGGTDTQYF
J gene: TRBJ2-6; V gene: TRBV5-1; CDR3 protein: CASSLDGGTGANVLTF
J gene: TRBJ2-2; V gene: TRBV29-1; CDR3 protein: CSVHPGQDYTGELFF
J gene: TRBJ1-1; V gene: TRBV20-1; CDR3 protein: CSAPLGAEAFF
J gene: TRBJ1-2; V gene: TRBV5-4; CDR3 protein: CASSLTANYGYTF
J gene: TRBJ2-7; V gene: TRBV7-2; CDR3 protein: CASTLGAGGREQYF
J gene: TRBJ2-5; V gene: TRBV9; CDR3 protein: CASSVGSGGYQETQYF
J gene: TRBJ1-5; V gene: TRBV5-1; CDR3 protein: CASSWTGGNQPQHF
J gene: TRBJ1-2; V gene: TRBV5-4; CDR3 protein: CASSLGSGTEVYGYTF
J gene: TRBJ2-5; V gene: TRBV5-4; CDR3 protein: CASSEAVLAGVGETQYF
J gene: TRBJ2-7; V gene: TRBV6-6; CDR3 protein: CASQYGQNSYEQYF
J gene: TRBJ2-1; V gene: TRBV7-2; CDR3 protein: CASSSDRISYNEQFF
J gene: TRBJ2-7; V gene: TRBV5-6; CDR3 protein: CASTSAYQGLATYEQYF
J gene: TRBJ2-7; V gene: TRBV25-1; CDR3 protein: CASSMTLDRGHEQYF
J gene: TRBJ2-1; V gene: TRBV7-9; CDR3 protein: CASSFSQGVEQFF
J gene: TRBJ2-2; V gene: TRBV28; CDR3 protein: CASSYGTSGTNTGELFF
J gene: TRBJ2-7; V gene: TRBV11-2; CDR3 protein: CASSLAHTNHEQYF
J gene: TRBJ1-2; V gene: TRBV7-9; CDR3 protein: CASSLGGDGYTF
J gene: TRBJ1-1; V gene: TRBV4-1; CDR3 protein: CASSPRGMNTEAFF
J gene: TRBJ2-1; V gene: TRBV9; CDR3 protein: CASSVGGGLTFYEQFF
J gene: TRBJ1-5; V gene: TRBV6-1; CDR3 protein: CASSERQGGPNQPQHF
J gene: TRBJ2-5; V gene: TRBV10-3; CDR3 protein: CAIRNPTSGQETQYF
J gene: TRBJ2-7; V gene: TRBV7-2; CDR3 protein: CASSPGLAGYEQYF
J gene: TRBJ2-1; V gene: TRBV19; CDR3 protein: CASSSGRVNEQFF
J gene: TRBJ2-7; V gene: TRBV27; CDR3 protein: CASTPRWAGGTYEQYF
J gene: TRBJ1-2; V gene: TRBV15; CDR3 protein: CATSRDLARVDYGYTF
J gene: TRBJ1-2; V gene: TRBV21-1; CDR3 protein: CASSKGGQGECYGYTF
J gene: TRBJ1-1; V gene: TRBV27; CDR3 protein: CASKPGYFMNTEAFF